These 23 T cell receptor beta chains were all obtained from the same sample, sequenced in a study of identifying expanded T cells in peripheral blood. Method: immunoSEQ multiplex PCR; TCRdb's copy keeps in-frame clones and lacks some. The sample gives about 81,000 clones, 80% to 85% of which show up once; about 20% is in the top ten. Sequencing was done on a sample of blood. Receptors were obtained from a person between 18 and 75 years old in good health.

This clone was picked up one time. The CDR3 bases are TGTGCCAGCAGCTTGGCCGGAGGTCAGATGAACACTGAAGCTTTCTTT. Amino acids: CASSLAGGQMNTEAFF. The chain is built from TRBV5-5 and TRBJ1-1; no definite D call. Germline V gives CDR1 SGHKS, CDR2 YYEKEE (reference sequence). Trimming took 0 bases from V and 0 from J, leaving 12 bases between them. The CDR3 has 16 residues.

Here the CDR3 reads CASSMRGGGTEAFF. The DNA of the CDR3 is TGTGCCAGCAGCATGCGGGGAGGCGGCACTGAAGCTTTCTTT. The J gene is TRBJ1-1, the V gene TRBV5-8; D unresolved. The CDR3 covers 14 residues. V shed 4 bases and J shed 4 bases, with 14 bases lying between them. CDR1 is SGHTS and CDR2 is YDEGEE in the germline V gene.

Remarks on this clone: Given a much more abundant clone one base away, this may be a read error. The chain combines TRBV7-2 with TRBJ2-1; D is unclear. This CDR3 has 13 residues. Germline-derived CDR1 and CDR2 are SGHTA and FQGNSA. Trimming cost V 0 bases and J 0 bases, with 0 bases left between them. The CDR3 region is CASSLASYNEQFF. CDR3 nucleotide sequence: TGTGCCAGCAGCTTAGCCTCCTACAATGAGCAGTTCTTC. Supplemented by reference TRBV7-2 and TRBJ2-1, the full variable domain reads GAGVSQSPSNKVTEKGKDVELRCDPISGHTALYWYRQSLGQGLEFLIYFQGNSAPDKSGLPSDRFSAERTGGSVSTLTIQRTQQEDSAVYLCASSLASYNEQFFGPGTRLTVL.

The rearrangement joins TRBV18 to TRBJ2-7; D is ambiguous. Trimming cost V 4 bases and J 0 bases, with 10 bases left between them. This CDR3 has 14 amino acids. Germline V lookup: CDR1 KGHSH, CDR2 LQKENI. CDR3: CASSQSVTSYEQYF. CDR3 DNA sequence: TGTGCCAGCTCACAGTCGGTAACCTCCTACGAGCAGTACTTC.

The chain links TRBV5-1 to TRBJ2-2, with 13 nucleotides matching TRBD2. Germline CDR1 SGHRS, CDR2 YFSETQ. J gave up 5 bases and V 4 bases, and 20 bases lay outside the gene matches. The CDR3 covers 21 residues. CDR3 nucleotides: TGCGCCAGCAGCCCAGAAGGTGGGACTAGCGGGATTTCGGGGTGGACCGGGGAGCTGTTTTTT. Encoded protein: CASSPEGGTSGISGWTGELFF.

The chain carries TRBV4-1 and TRBJ2-5; 12 bases map to TRBD2. Germline CDR1 MGHRA, CDR2 YSYEKL. The trim removed 1 base at V and 5 bases at J, leaving 5 bases unmatched. This CDR3 has 16 amino acids. The CDR3 sequence: CASSQGGLAGWETQYF. In DNA, the CDR3 is TGCGCCAGCAGCCAAGGGGGACTAGCGGGTTGGGAGACCCAGTACTTC.

This clone occurred many times. This chain joins TRBV10-3 and TRBJ2-1, with 8 bases that match TRBD1. This CDR3 is 16 amino acids long. The germline CDR1 and CDR2 sequences are ENHRY and SYGVKD. The J segment lost 7 bases and the V segment lost 0 bases, leaving 8 bases of the junction unmatched. Here the CDR3 reads CAISESTGGTSNEQFF. The CDR3 DNA follows: TGTGCCATCAGTGAGTCTACAGGGGGGACTTCGAATGAGCAGTTCTTC.

The chain links TRBV27 to TRBJ1-1; 10 nucleotides line up with TRBD1. Germline loops: CDR1 MNHEY, CDR2 SMNVEV (reference sequence). This CDR3 spans 13 amino acids. V trimming: 6 bases; J trimming: 8 bases; junction bases outside the gene matches: 6. The CDR3 reads CASSPGQGGEAFF. The CDR3 DNA reads as TGTGCCAGCAGCCCAGGACAGGGGGGAGAAGCTTTCTTT.

The chain is built from TRBV18 and TRBJ2-1, with D maybe TRBD2 (5 bases). This CDR3 region has 14 residues. In germline, CDR1 is KGHSH, CDR2 LQKENI. Trimming pared 5 bases from V and 2 bases from J, leaving 10 bases between. In nucleotides, the CDR3 is TGTGCCAGCTCATCCCAGGAGGCCTACAATGAGCAGTTCTTC. As protein: CASSSQEAYNEQFF.

The chain couples TRBV2 to TRBJ1-4, with D possibly matching TRBD1 (5 bases). Looked up from germline, CDR1 is SNHLY and CDR2 is FYNNEI. The V end lost 5 bases, the J end lost 4 bases, and 17 bases lay between the germline ends. The CDR3 runs 16 residues. In DNA, the CDR3 is TGTGCCAGCAGTCTTTCCCTCGGGGGATTTAATGAAAAACTGTTTTTT. This sequence encodes CASSLSLGGFNEKLFF.

The chain uses TRBV6-1 and TRBJ2-7, with a possible D match to TRBD1 (5 bases). This CDR3 comprises 14 residues. From germline, CDR1 is MNHNS and CDR2 SASEGT. V was pared by 5 bases and J by 2 bases, with 13 bases between. The CDR3 spells CASSTTLDTYEQYF. In DNA form, the CDR3 reads TGTGCCAGCAGTACCACCCTGGACACCTACGAGCAGTACTTC.

The rearrangement joins TRBV28 to TRBJ2-1, with D unresolved. Trimming pared 5 bases from V and 9 bases from J, leaving 17 bases between. CDR3 size: 14 residues. Germline CDR1 MDHEN, CDR2 SYDVKM. The CDR3 coding sequence is TGTGCCAGCAGTCCCCTGGGCCTCAAAACTGAGCAGTTCTTC. Its translation is CASSPLGLKTEQFF.

To note about this clone: Other DNA sequences in this sample translate to the same CDR3. The chain uses TRBV19 and TRBJ2-6, with D perhaps TRBD1 (5 bases). Trimming stripped 3 bases from V and 0 bases from J, with 9 bases between. From germline, CDR1 is LNHDA and CDR2 SQIVND (reference sequence). This CDR3 is 16 amino acids long. Here the CDR3 reads CASSIDSYSGANVLTF. The CDR3 DNA follows: TGTGCCAGTAGTATTGACAGCTACTCTGGGGCCAACGTCCTGACTTTC.

The chain links TRBV6-1 to TRBJ2-3; 9 bases are shared with TRBD2. Germline trimming cut 4 bases from V and 4 bases from J; bases unmatched to any gene: 9. The CDR3 is 16 amino acids. Germline V CDR1 and CDR2: MNHNS, SASEGT. CDR3 sequence reads: CASSAGLARFADTQYF. The CDR3 DNA sequence: TGTGCCAGCAGTGCTGGACTAGCGAGATTCGCAGATACGCAGTATTTT.

V gene TRBV7-2 combines with J gene TRBJ1-1; D ambiguous. Germline V gene sequence: CDR1 SGHTA, CDR2 FQGNSA. The germline V and J ends were trimmed by 1 base and 0 bases, with 9 bases remaining between them. CDR3 size: 15 residues. The CDR3 sequence is CASSLGTYMNTEAFF. CDR3 nucleotide sequence: TGTGCCAGCAGCTTAGGTACTTACATGAACACTGAAGCTTTCTTT.

V is TRBV19 and J is TRBJ1-5, with 9 bases identical to TRBD1. The CDR3 extends over 19 amino acids. Germline loops: CDR1 LNHDA, CDR2 SQIVND (reference sequence). The V segment lost 4 bases and the J segment 2 bases; nucleotides outside the gene matches: 15. The CDR3 nucleotides read TGTGCCAGTAGTACTTTCGGGACAGGGTCCCGAAGAGGCAATCAGCCCCAGCATTTT. Its protein is CASSTFGTGSRRGNQPQHF.

This clone is a singleton in its sample. The chain recombines TRBV27 with TRBJ2-2; 10 bases map to TRBD2. The germline CDR1 and CDR2 sequences are MNHEY and SMNVEV (reference sequence). The CDR3 is 18 residues long. V shed 4 bases, J shed 3 bases, and the junction held 11 bases outside the gene matches. CDR3 sequence (DNA): TGTGCCAGCAGTTCGGGCCCGCCTAGCGGGAGTTACACCGGGGAGCTGTTTTTT. Translation gives CASSSGPPSGSYTGELFF.

This rearrangement joins TRBV10-3 to TRBJ2-2; TRBD2 matches at 7 bases. The germline V gene has CDR1 ENHRY and CDR2 SYGVKD. The length of the CDR3 is 16 residues. V shed 5 bases and J 5 bases; nucleotides not matched to a gene: 11. The CDR3 coding sequence is TGTGCCATCAGTCCAGTGGCGGGAGTATATACCGGGGAGCTGTTTTTT. This sequence encodes CAISPVAGVYTGELFF.

This clone was detected once. V gene TRBV7-6 combines with J gene TRBJ2-5, with 11 bases fitting TRBD2. From germline, CDR1 is SGHVS and CDR2 FNYEAQ. Trimming removed 0 bases from V and 2 bases from J; junction bases left unmatched: 2. The CDR3 has 16 amino acids. DNA of the CDR3: TGTGCCAGCAGCTTAGCGACTAGCGGGGTACAAGAGACCCAGTACTTC. Amino acids: CASSLATSGVQETQYF.

J is TRBJ2-2 and V is TRBV6-4; 10 bases match TRBD2. With V trimmed by 6 bases and J by 7 bases, 8 bases remained unmatched. Germline values: CDR1 MRHNA, CDR2 SNTAGT. The CDR3 is 15 residues long. Here the CDR3 DNA reads TGTGCCAGCAGATTTCTAGCGGGAGAGGTCGGGGAGCTGTTTTTT. Protein: CASRFLAGEVGELFF.

The gene calls are TRBV6-1 and TRBJ2-3, with a weak D call TRBD2 (5 bases). This CDR3 spans 15 amino acids. Germline values: CDR1 MNHNS, CDR2 SASEGT. Deletions cut 4 bases from V and 2 bases from J, with 13 bases between. Here the CDR3 reads CASSVGSAPTDTQYF. The CDR3 DNA is TGTGCCAGCAGTGTGGGTAGCGCACCCACAGATACGCAGTATTTT.

The chain joins TRBV28 to TRBJ1-4; no clear D gene. Germline CDR1 MDHEN, CDR2 SYDVKM. The CDR3 consists of 15 residues. With 2 bases removed from V and 3 bases from J, the gap between germline ends came to 10 bases. The CDR3: CASSLLVAANEKLFF. The CDR3, as DNA: TGTGCCAGCAGTTTACTAGTCGCCGCTAATGAAAAACTGTTTTTT. Variable domain in full (rest from reference TRBV28 and TRBJ1-4): DVKVTQSSRYLVKRTGEKVFLECVQDMDHENMFWYRQDPGLGLRLIYFSYDVKMKEKGDIPEGYSVSREKKERFSLILESASTNQTSMYLCASSLLVAANEKLFFGSGTQLSVL.

The chain recombines TRBV5-1 with TRBJ1-1; TRBD1 matches at 8 bases. V lost 3 bases and J lost 3; bases outside the gene matches: 4. The germline gives CDR1 SGHRS, CDR2 YFSETQ. The CDR3 runs 14 residues. In DNA, the CDR3 is TGCGCCAGCAGCTATCGACAGGGGCACACTGAAGCTTTCTTT. This encodes CASSYRQGHTEAFF. The full variable domain, in which reference TRBV5-1 and TRBJ1-1 provide the parts outside the CDR3, is KAGVTQTPRYLIKTRGQQVTLSCSPISGHRSVSWYQQTPGQGLQFLFEYFSETQRNKGNFPGRFSGRQFSNSRSEMNVSTLELGDSALYLCASSYRQGHTEAFFGQGTRLTVV.